This TCR beta chain was sequenced for a study of shared clonotypes between healthy human individuals. Assay used: immunoSEQ multiplex PCR; TCRdb lists only in-frame clones, some missing. The sample contains about 2,200,000 clones, about 93% of which appear only once. Per germline, CDR1 WSHSY and CDR2 SAAADI. Between the trimmed V and J ends, which lost 6 bases and 3 bases, there was a span of 12 bases. The CDR3 covers 14 residues. CD45RO-negative CD8 cells positively selected for CCR7 made up the naive population, which excluded terminally differentiated effector memory CD45RA+ cells. The sequence was obtained from a man between 18 and 29 years old in good health. Some clones in this sample may be carry-over from other donors' samples. The specimen sequenced was naive CD8+ T cells from PBMCs. The gene calls are TRBV10-2 and TRBJ1-5, with D tentatively TRBD1 (5 bases). CDR3 region: CASSYDSLNQPQHF. In nucleotides, the CDR3 is TGCGCCAGCAGCTACGACAGCCTCAATCAGCCCCAGCATTTT.